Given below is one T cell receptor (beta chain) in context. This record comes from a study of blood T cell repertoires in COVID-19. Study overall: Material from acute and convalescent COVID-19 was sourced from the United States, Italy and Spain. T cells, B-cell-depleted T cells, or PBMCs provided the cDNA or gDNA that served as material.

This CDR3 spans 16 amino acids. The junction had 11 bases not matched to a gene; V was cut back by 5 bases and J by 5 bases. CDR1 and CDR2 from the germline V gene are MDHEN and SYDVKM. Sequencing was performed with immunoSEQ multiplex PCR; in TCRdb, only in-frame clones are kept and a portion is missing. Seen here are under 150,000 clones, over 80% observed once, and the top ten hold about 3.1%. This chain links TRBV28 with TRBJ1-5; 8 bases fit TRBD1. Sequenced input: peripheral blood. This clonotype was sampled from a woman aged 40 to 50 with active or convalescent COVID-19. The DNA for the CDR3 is TGTGCCAGCAGTCCTCAAGGACAGGGCTTCGATCAGCCCCAGCATTTT. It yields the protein CASSPQGQGFDQPQHF.